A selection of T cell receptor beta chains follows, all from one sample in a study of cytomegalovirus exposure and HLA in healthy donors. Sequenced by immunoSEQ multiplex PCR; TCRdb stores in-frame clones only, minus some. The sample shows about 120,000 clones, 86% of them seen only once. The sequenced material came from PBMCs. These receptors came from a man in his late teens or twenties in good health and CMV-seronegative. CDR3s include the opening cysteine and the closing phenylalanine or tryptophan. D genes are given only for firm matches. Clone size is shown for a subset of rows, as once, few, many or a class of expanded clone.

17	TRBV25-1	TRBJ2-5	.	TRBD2	TGTGCCAGCAGTATGGGAGTTGGGCGGGAGGACGGGGAGACCCAGTACTTC	CASSMGVGREDGETQYF
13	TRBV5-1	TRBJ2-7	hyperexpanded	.	TGCGCCACCTCATGGGACAAGACCTACGAGCAGTACTTC	CATSWDKTYEQYF
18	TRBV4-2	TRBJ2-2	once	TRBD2	TGTGCCAGCAGCCAAGTACCTAGCGGGGGGGCAGACACCGGGGAGCTGTTTTTT	CASSQVPSGGADTGELFF
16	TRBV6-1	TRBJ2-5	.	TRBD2	TGTGCCAGCAGTGAAGGAGGTAGCGGGAGCTTTGAGACCCAGTACTTC	CASSEGGSGSFETQYF
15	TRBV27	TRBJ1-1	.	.	TGTGCCAGCATTGAATCGGGACTTCTCCCCACTGAAGCTTTCTTT	CASIESGLLPTEAFF
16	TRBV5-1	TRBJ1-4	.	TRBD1	TGCGCCAGCAGCTCAAAAACGGGACAGAATAACGAAAAACTGTTTTTT	CASSSKTGQNNEKLFF
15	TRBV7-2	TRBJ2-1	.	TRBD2	TGTGCCAGCAGCTTAGCGGGGGGGAGAGGAAATGAGCAGTTCTTC	CASSLAGGRGNEQFF
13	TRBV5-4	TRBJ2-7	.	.	TGTGCCAGCAGCTTAGAGGGAGGCAGCGAGCAGTACTTC	CASSLEGGSEQYF
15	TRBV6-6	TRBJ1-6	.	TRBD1	TGTGCCAGCAGTTACGAGGGGGCGTCAAATTCACCCCTCCACTTT	CASSYEGASNSPLHF
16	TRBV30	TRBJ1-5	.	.	TGTGCCTGGAGCCCGCAGAAGACTTATAGCAATCAGCCCCGGCATTTT	CAWSPQKTYSNQPRHF
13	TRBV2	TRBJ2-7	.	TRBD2	TGTGCCAGCAGTGTAGCGGGGCCCTACGAGCAGTACTTC	CASSVAGPYEQYF
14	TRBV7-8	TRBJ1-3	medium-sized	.	TGTGCCAGCACCCTCGACAGTACGGGAAACACCATATATTTT	CASTLDSTGNTIYF
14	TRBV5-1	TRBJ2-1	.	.	TGCGCCAGCAGCTTCACGAGCTCCTACAATGAGCAGTTCTTC	CASSFTSSYNEQFF
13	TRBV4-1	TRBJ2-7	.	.	TGCGCCAGCAGCCAGGGCAGATTCTACGAGCAGTACTTC	CASSQGRFYEQYF
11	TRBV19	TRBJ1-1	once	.	TGTGCCAGTGGAGAGGGTACTGAAGCTTTCTTT	CASGEGTEAFF